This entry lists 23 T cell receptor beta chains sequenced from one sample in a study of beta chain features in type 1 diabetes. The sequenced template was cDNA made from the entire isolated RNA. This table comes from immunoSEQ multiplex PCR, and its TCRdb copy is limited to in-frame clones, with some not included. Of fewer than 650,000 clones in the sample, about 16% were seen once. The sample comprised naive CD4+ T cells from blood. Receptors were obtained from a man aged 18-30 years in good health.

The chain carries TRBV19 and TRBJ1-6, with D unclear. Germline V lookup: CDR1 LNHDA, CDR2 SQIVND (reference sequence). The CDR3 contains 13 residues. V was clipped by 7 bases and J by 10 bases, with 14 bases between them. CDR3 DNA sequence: TGTGCCAGTACACATGGGAACGAATCACCCCTCCACTTT. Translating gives CASTHGNESPLHF.

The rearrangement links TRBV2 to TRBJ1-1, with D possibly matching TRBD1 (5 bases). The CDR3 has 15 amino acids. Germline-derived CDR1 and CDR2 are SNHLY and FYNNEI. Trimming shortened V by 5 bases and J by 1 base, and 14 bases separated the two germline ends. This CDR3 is CASSFQGARNTEAFF. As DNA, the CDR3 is TGTGCCAGCAGTTTTCAGGGTGCTAGGAACACTGAAGCTTTCTTT.

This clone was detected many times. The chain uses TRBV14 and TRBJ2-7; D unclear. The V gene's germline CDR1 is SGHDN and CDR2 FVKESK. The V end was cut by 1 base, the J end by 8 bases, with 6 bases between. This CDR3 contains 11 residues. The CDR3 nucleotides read TGTGCCAGCAGCCAAGCGCTGCAGCAGTACTTC. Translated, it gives CASSQALQQYF.

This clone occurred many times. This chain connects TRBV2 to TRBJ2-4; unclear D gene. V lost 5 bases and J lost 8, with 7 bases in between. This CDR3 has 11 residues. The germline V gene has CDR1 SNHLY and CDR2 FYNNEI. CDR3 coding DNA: TGTGCCAGCAGTCCCTGGGACATTCAGTACTTC. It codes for CASSPWDIQYF. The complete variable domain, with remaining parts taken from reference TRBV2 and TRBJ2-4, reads EPEVTQTPSHQVTQMGQEVILRCVPISNHLYFYWYRQILGQKVEFLVSFYNNEISEKSEIFDDQFSVERPDGSNFTLKIRSTKLEDSAMYFCASSPWDIQYFGAGTRLSVL.

The CDR3 sequence: CASSALIPGGKETQYF. The CDR3 coding sequence is TGTGCCAGCAGCGCCCTGATCCCAGGGGGCAAAGAGACCCAGTACTTC. The rearrangement links TRBV7-2 to TRBJ2-5; 8 bases are a match to TRBD1. V shed 5 bases and J 3 bases; nucleotides not matched to a gene: 11. CDR1 is SGHTA and CDR2 is FQGNSA in the germline V gene. This CDR3 has 16 residues.

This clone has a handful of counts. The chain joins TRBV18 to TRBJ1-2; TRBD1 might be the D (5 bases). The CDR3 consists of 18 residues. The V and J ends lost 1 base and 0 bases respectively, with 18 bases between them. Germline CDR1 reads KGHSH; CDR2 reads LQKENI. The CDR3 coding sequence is TGTGCCAGCTCACCACGGGAGGGCAGGACACAGACTAACTATGGCTACACCTTC. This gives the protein CASSPREGRTQTNYGYTF.

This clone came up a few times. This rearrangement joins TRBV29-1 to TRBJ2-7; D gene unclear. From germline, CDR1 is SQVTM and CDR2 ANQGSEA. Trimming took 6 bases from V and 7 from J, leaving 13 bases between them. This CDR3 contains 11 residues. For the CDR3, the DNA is TGCAGCGTCGGAAAGTTGGGTGAGCAGTACTTC. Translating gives CSVGKLGEQYF.

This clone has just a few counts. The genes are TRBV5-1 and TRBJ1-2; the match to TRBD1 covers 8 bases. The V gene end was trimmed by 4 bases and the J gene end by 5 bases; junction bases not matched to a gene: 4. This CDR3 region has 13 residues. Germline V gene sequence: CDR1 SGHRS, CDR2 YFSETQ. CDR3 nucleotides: TGCGCCAGCAGCCCGGACAGGGTATATGGCTACACCTTC. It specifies CASSPDRVYGYTF.

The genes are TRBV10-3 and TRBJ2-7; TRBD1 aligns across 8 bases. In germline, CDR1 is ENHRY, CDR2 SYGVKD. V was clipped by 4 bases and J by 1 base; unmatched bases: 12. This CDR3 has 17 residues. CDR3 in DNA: TGTGCCATCAGTGTATTATCAGGGGGCTTTCGATCCTACGAGCAGTACTTC. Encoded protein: CAISVLSGGFRSYEQYF.

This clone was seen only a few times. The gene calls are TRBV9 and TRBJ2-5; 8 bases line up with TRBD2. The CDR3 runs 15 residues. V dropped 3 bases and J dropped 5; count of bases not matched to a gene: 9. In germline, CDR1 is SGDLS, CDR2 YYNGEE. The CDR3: CASSGAGTRMETQYF. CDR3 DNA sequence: TGTGCCAGCAGCGGAGCCGGGACTAGAATGGAGACCCAGTACTTC.

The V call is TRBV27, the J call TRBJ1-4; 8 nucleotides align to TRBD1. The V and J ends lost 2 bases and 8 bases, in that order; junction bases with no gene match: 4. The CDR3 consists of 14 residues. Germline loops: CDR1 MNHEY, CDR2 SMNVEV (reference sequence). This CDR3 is CASSLVRGQEKLFF. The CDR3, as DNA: TGTGCCAGCAGTTTAGTCAGGGGGCAAGAAAAACTGTTTTTT.

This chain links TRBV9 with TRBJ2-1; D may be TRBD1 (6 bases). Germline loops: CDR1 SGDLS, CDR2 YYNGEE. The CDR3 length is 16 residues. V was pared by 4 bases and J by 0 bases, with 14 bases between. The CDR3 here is CASSPQGGTSYNEQFF. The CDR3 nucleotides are TGTGCCAGCAGCCCCCAAGGGGGTACCTCCTACAATGAGCAGTTCTTC. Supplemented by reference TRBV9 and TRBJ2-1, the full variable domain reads DSGVTQTPKHLITATGQRVTLRCSPRSGDLSVYWYQQSLDQGLQFLIQYYNGEERAKGNILERFSAQQFPDLHSELNLSSLELGDSALYFCASSPQGGTSYNEQFFGPGTRLTVL.

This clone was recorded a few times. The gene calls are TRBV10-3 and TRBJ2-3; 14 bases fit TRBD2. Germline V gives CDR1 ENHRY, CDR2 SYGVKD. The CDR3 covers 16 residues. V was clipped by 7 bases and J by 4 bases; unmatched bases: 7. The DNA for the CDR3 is TGTGCCATCACTGGACTAGCGGGGGGCTCAGCAGATACGCAGTATTTT. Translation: CAITGLAGGSADTQYF.

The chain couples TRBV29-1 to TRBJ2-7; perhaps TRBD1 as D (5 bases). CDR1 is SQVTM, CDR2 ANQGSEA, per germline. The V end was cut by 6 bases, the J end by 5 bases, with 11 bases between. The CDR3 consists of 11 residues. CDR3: CSVGPLNEQYF. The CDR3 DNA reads TGCAGCGTGGGGCCCCTAAACGAGCAGTACTTC.

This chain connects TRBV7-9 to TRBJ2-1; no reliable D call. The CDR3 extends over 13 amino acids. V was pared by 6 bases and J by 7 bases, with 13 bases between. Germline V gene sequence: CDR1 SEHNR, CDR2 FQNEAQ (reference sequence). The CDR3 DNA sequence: TGTGCCAGCAGTCCGTCCCATGTTAATGAGCAGTTCTTC. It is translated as CASSPSHVNEQFF.

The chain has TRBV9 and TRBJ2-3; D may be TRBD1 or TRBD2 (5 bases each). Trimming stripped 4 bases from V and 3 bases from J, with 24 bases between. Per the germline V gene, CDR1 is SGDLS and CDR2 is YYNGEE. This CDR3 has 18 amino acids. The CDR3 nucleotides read TGTGCCAGCAGCACGAGACGACAGCGCCCACTAGGAACAGATACGCAGTATTTT. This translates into CASSTRRQRPLGTDTQYF.

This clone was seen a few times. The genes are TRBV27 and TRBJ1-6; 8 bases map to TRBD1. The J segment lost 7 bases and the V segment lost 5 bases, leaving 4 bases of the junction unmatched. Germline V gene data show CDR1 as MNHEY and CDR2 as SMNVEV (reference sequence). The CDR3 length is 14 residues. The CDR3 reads CASSRDRPNSPLHF. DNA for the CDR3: TGTGCCAGCAGTCGGGACAGGCCCAATTCACCCCTCCACTTT.

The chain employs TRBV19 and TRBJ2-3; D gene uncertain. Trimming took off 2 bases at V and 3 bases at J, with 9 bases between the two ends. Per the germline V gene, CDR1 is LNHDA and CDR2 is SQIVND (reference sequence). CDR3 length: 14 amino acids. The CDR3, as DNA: TGTGCCAGTAGTATAAGGGTAAAAACAGATACGCAGTATTTT. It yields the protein CASSIRVKTDTQYF. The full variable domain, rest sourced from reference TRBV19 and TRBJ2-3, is DGGITQSPKYLFRKEGQNVTLSCEQNLNHDAMYWYRQDPGQGLRLIYYSQIVNDFQKGDIAEGYSVSREKKESFPLTVTSAQKNPTAFYLCASSIRVKTDTQYFGPGTRLTVL.

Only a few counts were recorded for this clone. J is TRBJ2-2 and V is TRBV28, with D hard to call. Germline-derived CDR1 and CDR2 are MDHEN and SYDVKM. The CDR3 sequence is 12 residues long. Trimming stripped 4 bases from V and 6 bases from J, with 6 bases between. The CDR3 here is CASSWGAGELFF. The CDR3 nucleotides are TGTGCCAGCAGTTGGGGTGCCGGGGAGCTGTTTTTT. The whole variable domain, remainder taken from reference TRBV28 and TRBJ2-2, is DVKVTQSSRYLVKRTGEKVFLECVQDMDHENMFWYRQDPGLGLRLIYFSYDVKMKEKGDIPEGYSVSREKKERFSLILESASTNQTSMYLCASSWGAGELFFGEGSRLTVL.

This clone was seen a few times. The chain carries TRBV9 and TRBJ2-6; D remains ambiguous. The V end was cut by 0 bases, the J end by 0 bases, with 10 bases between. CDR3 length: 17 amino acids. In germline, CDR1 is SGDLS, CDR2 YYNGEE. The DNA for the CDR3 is TGTGCCAGCAGCGTAGATTCAGGCAACTCTGGGGCCAACGTCCTGACTTTC. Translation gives CASSVDSGNSGANVLTF.

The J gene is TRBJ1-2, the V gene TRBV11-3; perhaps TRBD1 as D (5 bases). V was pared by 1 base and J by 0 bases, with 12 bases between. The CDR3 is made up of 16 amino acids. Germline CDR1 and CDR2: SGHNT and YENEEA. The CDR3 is CASSLVGGSANYGYTF. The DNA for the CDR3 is TGTGCCAGCAGCTTAGTCGGGGGGAGCGCTAACTATGGCTACACCTTC.

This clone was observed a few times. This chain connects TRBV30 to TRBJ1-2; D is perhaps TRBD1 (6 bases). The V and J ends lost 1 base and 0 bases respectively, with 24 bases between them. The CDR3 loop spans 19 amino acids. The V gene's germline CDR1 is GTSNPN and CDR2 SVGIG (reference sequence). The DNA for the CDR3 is TGTGCCTGGAGTGCCAGAAACCCCTATGGACAGTTAGCTAACTATGGCTACACCTTC. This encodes CAWSARNPYGQLANYGYTF.

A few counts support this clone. The CDR3 loop is CASSLTSGSKDEQYF. The CDR3 nucleotides are TGTGCCAGCAGCCTAACTAGCGGGAGTAAGGACGAGCAGTACTTC. V and J are TRBV7-9 and TRBJ2-7, with TRBD2 identical over 11 bases. V shed 5 bases, J shed 5 bases, and the junction held 8 bases outside the gene matches. Germline lookup yields CDR1 SEHNR and CDR2 FQNEAQ (reference sequence). This CDR3 has 15 residues.